One and the same sample provided the 21 T cell receptor beta chains below, sequenced in a study of OX40 agonist ivuxolimab in advanced cancers. Generated by immunoSEQ multiplex PCR, the TCRdb table keeps only in-frame clones and is missing some. The sample shows around 19,000 clones, roughly 70% of them seen only once. This sample comprised CD4+ or CD8+ T cells sorted from blood, obtained in a trial of the OX40 agonist ivuxolimab. The source of these receptors is an adult with an advanced solid tumor such as melanoma, head and neck, liver or kidney cancer.

This clone was seen once. V usage is TRBV28 and J usage is TRBJ2-5; D is undetermined. Germline CDR1 reads MDHEN; CDR2 reads SYDVKM. With 5 bases removed from V and 5 bases from J, the gap between germline ends came to 12 bases. This CDR3 is built from 13 residues. Here the CDR3 reads CASSPNPLETQYF. In nucleotides, the CDR3 is TGTGCCAGCAGTCCCAACCCACTGGAGACCCAGTACTTC.

The chain has TRBV6-6 and TRBJ2-2; 7 bases line up with TRBD1. This CDR3 region has 16 residues. Trimming cost V 6 bases and J 7 bases; bases outside gene matches: 14. CDR1 is MNHNY and CDR2 is SVGAGI in the germline V gene (reference sequence). The CDR3: CASRGPTGSFGGELFF. For the CDR3, the DNA is TGTGCCAGCAGGGGACCGACAGGGTCATTCGGCGGGGAGCTGTTTTTT.

The table lists this clone with a count of one. The chain has TRBV7-9 and TRBJ2-7; the D gene is possibly TRBD1 (6 bases). The germline V and J ends were trimmed by 3 bases and 2 bases, with 8 bases remaining between them. The length of the CDR3 is 13 residues. The germline gives CDR1 SEHNR, CDR2 FQNEAQ (reference sequence). The CDR3 DNA follows: TGTGCCAGCAGCTTGCCAGGGGCCTACGAGCAGTACTTC. Residues: CASSLPGAYEQYF.

By proportion, this clone is large. This sequence joins TRBV28 and TRBJ1-5, with no clear D. CDR1 and CDR2 from the germline V gene are MDHEN and SYDVKM. The CDR3 extends over 13 amino acids. V lost 4 bases and J lost 9, with 13 bases in between. The CDR3 nucleotides read TGTGCCAGCAGTTGGAGGGCCTCCGGGCCCCAGCATTTT. Encoded protein: CASSWRASGPQHF.

The V and J genes are TRBV7-9 and TRBJ2-5; D gene unclear. The V gene lost 3 bases and the J gene lost 0 bases, with 5 bases spanning the gap. This CDR3 is 13 amino acids long. Germline CDR1 is SEHNR and CDR2 is FQNEAQ (reference sequence). This chain's CDR3 is CASSFGYQETQYF. CDR3 DNA: TGTGCCAGCAGCTTTGGGTACCAAGAGACCCAGTACTTC.

The rearrangement joins TRBV28 to TRBJ2-5; the D is unclear. Trimming pared 1 base from V and 1 base from J, leaving 7 bases between. This CDR3 is 14 amino acids long. Germline V CDR1 and CDR2: MDHEN, SYDVKM. The CDR3 DNA reads as TGTGCCAGCAGTTTATTACTCTTCCAAGAGACCCAGTACTTC. This sequence encodes CASSLLLFQETQYF.

This chain connects TRBV28 to TRBJ1-2; TRBD1 is a possible D gene (5 bases). This CDR3 has 15 residues. From germline, CDR1 is MDHEN and CDR2 SYDVKM. Trimming pared 0 bases from V and 2 bases from J, leaving 10 bases between. DNA for the CDR3: TGTGCCAGCAGTTTATGGGGGTCAGGGAACTATGGCTACACCTTC. It specifies CASSLWGSGNYGYTF.

V is TRBV6-5 and J is TRBJ2-3; a possible D gene is TRBD2 (5 bases). CDR1 is MNHEY and CDR2 is SVGAGI in the germline V gene. CDR3 size: 15 residues. The ends were cut back, 2 bases at V and 2 bases at J, with 11 bases in the middle. CDR3 in amino acids: CASSYLGDSTDTQYF. CDR3 in DNA: TGTGCCAGCAGTTACCTGGGAGATTCCACAGATACGCAGTATTTT.

This chain links TRBV27 with TRBJ2-6; the match to TRBD1 covers 7 bases. Germline CDR1 and CDR2: MNHEY and SMNVEV (reference sequence). The junction had 10 bases not matched to a gene; V was cut back by 5 bases and J by 0 bases. This CDR3 comprises 18 residues. As DNA, the CDR3 is TGTGCCAGCAGTCTTAACAGGGGCCCCAGCTCTGGGGCCAACGTCCTGACTTTC. It translates to CASSLNRGPSSGANVLTF. Variable domain in full (rest from reference TRBV27 and TRBJ2-6): EAQVTQNPRYLITVTGKKLTVTCSQNMNHEYMSWYRQDPGLGLRQIYYSMNVEVTDKGDVPEGYKVSRKEKRNFPLILESPSPNQTSLYFCASSLNRGPSSGANVLTFGAGSRLTVL.

This chain joins TRBV28 and TRBJ2-5; D uncertain. Germline V gene data show CDR1 as MDHEN and CDR2 as SYDVKM. V was shortened by 1 base and J by 9 bases, with 6 bases between the two germline ends. The CDR3 has 11 amino acids. The CDR3 region is CASSLSWSQYF. CDR3 in DNA: TGTGCCAGCAGTTTATCTTGGTCCCAGTACTTC.

The genes are TRBV6-1 and TRBJ2-1; D ambiguous. Germline-derived CDR1 and CDR2 are MNHNS and SASEGT. The V gene lost 5 bases and the J gene lost 4 bases, with 9 bases spanning the gap. CDR3 size: 13 residues. CDR3 region: CASSSTGYNEQFF. The CDR3 DNA reads TGTGCCAGCAGTTCTACCGGTTACAATGAGCAGTTCTTC.

V is TRBV7-6 and J is TRBJ2-1; D is unresolved. Germline lookup yields CDR1 SGHVS and CDR2 FNYEAQ. This CDR3 is 16 amino acids long. V was shortened by 4 bases and J by 1 base, with 14 bases between the two germline ends. CDR3 sequence: CASSSYGPVSYNEQFF. DNA of the CDR3: TGTGCCAGCAGCTCTTATGGACCGGTATCCTACAATGAGCAGTTCTTC.

The V gene is TRBV9, the J gene TRBJ2-1; D unresolved. Trimming left V 8 bases short and J 10 bases short, with 22 bases between. The CDR3 runs 14 residues. Germline V gene lookup returns CDR1 SGDLS and CDR2 YYNGEE. DNA for the CDR3: TGTGCCAGTGGCGACGGAAGCGCCCTTATGGAGCAGTTCTTC. Translation: CASGDGSALMEQFF.

This chain uses TRBV27 with TRBJ2-1; 9 bases fit TRBD2. This CDR3 contains 15 residues. The germline CDR1 and CDR2 sequences are MNHEY and SMNVEV (reference sequence). V lost 5 bases to trimming and J lost 8 bases; unmatched junction nucleotides: 10. The CDR3 DNA sequence: TGTGCCAGCAGTCCAACCAGGACTAGCGCTGATGAGCAGTTCTTC. Protein sequence: CASSPTRTSADEQFF.

The CDR3 is CASSYSRPPGPYEQYF. CDR3 DNA: TGTGCCAGCAGTTACTCGAGACCCCCTGGCCCCTACGAGCAGTACTTC. The V call is TRBV6-5, the J call TRBJ2-7; D is ambiguous. V was shortened by 0 bases and J by 2 bases, with 14 bases between the two germline ends. Per germline, CDR1 MNHEY and CDR2 SVGAGI. The CDR3 is made up of 16 amino acids.

This clone was seen only a few times. V and J are TRBV27 and TRBJ1-2; 9 positions agree with TRBD1. The V segment lost 11 bases and the J segment 1 base; nucleotides outside the gene matches: 8. The CDR3 loop spans 14 amino acids. In germline, CDR1 is MNHEY, CDR2 SMNVEV (reference sequence). The CDR3 protein is CAVGQGFSNYGYTF. CDR3 bases: TGTGCCGTCGGACAGGGGTTTAGTAACTATGGCTACACCTTC.

The J gene is TRBJ2-7, the V gene TRBV13; either TRBD1 or TRBD2 may supply D (5 bases each). The CDR3 contains 14 residues. Germline CDR1 PRHDT, CDR2 FYEKMQ (reference sequence). The ends were cut back, 1 base at V and 4 bases at J, with 11 bases in the middle. CDR3 amino acids: CASSLEGGGYEQYF. CDR3 DNA: TGTGCCAGCAGCTTAGAAGGTGGGGGATACGAGCAGTACTTC.

The chain has TRBV7-8 and TRBJ2-3; tentatively, D is TRBD1 (6 bases). CDR1 is SGHVS, CDR2 FQNEAQ, per germline. Trimming stripped 5 bases from V and 2 bases from J, with 14 bases between. The length of the CDR3 is 15 residues. CDR3 bases: TGTGCCAGCAGCGGCCGGGACATAAACACAGATACGCAGTATTTT. This encodes CASSGRDINTDTQYF.

The rearrangement joins TRBV25-1 to TRBJ1-6; 8 bases are a match to TRBD1. The CDR3 has 15 residues. The V segment lost 8 bases and the J segment 2 bases; nucleotides outside the gene matches: 5. Germline values: CDR1 MGHDK, CDR2 SYGVNS. CDR3 in DNA: TGTGCCAGCTCCTTACAGGGGGCCTATAATTCACCCCTCCACTTT. This translates into CASSLQGAYNSPLHF. The full variable domain, rest sourced from reference TRBV25-1 and TRBJ1-6, is EADIYQTPRYLVIGTGKKITLECSQTMGHDKMYWYQQDPGMELHLIHYSYGVNSTEKGDLSSESTVSRIRTEHFPLTLESARPSHTSQYLCASSLQGAYNSPLHFGNGTRLTVT.

The gene calls are TRBV7-8 and TRBJ1-4; no firm D call. Trimming pared 6 bases from V and 3 bases from J, leaving 8 bases between. CDR1 is SGHVS and CDR2 is FQNEAQ in the germline V gene. The CDR3 contains 13 residues. The CDR3 DNA follows: TGTGCCAGCAGGCCGGGCTCTAATGAAAAACTGTTTTTT. It is translated as CASRPGSNEKLFF.

This clone is labeled as medium-sized. The rearrangement uses TRBV5-1 and TRBJ1-1; D call uncertain. Trimming removed 2 bases at V and 4 bases at J, with 9 bases between. From germline, CDR1 is SGHRS and CDR2 YFSETQ. The CDR3 runs to 13 residues. The CDR3 region is CASSFGLGTEAFF. The CDR3 DNA sequence: TGCGCCAGCAGCTTCGGACTGGGCACTGAAGCTTTCTTT.